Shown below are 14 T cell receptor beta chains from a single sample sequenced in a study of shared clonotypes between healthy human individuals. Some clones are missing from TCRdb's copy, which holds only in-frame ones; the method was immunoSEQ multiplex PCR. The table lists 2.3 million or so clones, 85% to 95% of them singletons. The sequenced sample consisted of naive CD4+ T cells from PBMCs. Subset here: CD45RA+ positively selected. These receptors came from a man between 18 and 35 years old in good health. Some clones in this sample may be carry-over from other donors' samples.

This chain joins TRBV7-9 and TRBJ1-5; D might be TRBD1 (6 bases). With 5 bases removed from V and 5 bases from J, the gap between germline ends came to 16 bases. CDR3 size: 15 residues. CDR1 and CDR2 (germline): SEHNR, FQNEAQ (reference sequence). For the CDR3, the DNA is TGTGCCAGCAGCCGCGGTGGGGGGCAACATCAGCCCCAGCATTTT. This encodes CASSRGGGQHQPQHF.

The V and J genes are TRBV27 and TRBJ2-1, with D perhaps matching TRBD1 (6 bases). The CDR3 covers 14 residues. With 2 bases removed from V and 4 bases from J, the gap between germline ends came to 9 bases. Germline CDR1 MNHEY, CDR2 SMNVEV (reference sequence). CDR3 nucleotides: TGTGCCAGCAGTTTACACACAGGGTACAATGAGCAGTTCTTC. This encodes CASSLHTGYNEQFF.

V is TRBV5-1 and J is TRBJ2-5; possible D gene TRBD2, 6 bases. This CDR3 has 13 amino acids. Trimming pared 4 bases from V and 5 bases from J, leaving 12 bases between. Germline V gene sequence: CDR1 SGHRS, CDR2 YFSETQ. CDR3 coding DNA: TGCGCCAGCAGCACCGATAGCGGCGAGACCCAGTACTTC. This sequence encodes CASSTDSGETQYF.

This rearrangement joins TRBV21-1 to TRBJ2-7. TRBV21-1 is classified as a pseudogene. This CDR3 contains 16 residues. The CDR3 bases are TGTGCCAGCAGCAAAGAACCGAAGAGGGGCTCCTACGAGCAGTACTTC. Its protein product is CASSKEPKRGSYEQYF.

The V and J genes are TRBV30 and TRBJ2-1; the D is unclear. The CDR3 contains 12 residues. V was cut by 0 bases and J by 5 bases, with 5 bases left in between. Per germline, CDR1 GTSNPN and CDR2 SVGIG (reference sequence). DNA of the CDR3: TGTGCCTGGAGTGTAAGAAACAATGAGCAGTTCTTC. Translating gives CAWSVRNNEQFF.

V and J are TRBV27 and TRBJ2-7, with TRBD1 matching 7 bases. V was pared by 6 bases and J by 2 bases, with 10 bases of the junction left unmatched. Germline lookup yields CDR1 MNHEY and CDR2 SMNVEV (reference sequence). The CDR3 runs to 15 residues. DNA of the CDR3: TGTGCCAGCAGCAACGACAGGGTGAGGACCTACGAGCAGTACTTC. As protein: CASSNDRVRTYEQYF.

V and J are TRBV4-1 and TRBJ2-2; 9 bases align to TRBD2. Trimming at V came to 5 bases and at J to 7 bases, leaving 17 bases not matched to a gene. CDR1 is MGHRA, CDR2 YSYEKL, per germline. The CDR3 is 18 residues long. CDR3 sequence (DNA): TGCGCCAGCAGCTCCCGGACTCGGGGACTAGCACTCGGCGGGGAGCTGTTTTTT. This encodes CASSSRTRGLALGGELFF.

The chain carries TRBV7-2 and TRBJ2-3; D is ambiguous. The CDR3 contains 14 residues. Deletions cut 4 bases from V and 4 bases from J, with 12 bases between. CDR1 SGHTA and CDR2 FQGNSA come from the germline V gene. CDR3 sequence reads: CASSSSYISDTQYF. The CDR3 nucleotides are TGTGCCAGCAGCTCCTCTTACATCTCAGATACGCAGTATTTT.

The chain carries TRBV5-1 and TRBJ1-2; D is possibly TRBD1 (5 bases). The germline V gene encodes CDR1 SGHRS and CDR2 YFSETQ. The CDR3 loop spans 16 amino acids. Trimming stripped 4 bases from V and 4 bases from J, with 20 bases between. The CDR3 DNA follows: TGCGCCAGCAGCGACAGAGGGATGGGGCCGGGCTATGGCTACACCTTC. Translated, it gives CASSDRGMGPGYGYTF.

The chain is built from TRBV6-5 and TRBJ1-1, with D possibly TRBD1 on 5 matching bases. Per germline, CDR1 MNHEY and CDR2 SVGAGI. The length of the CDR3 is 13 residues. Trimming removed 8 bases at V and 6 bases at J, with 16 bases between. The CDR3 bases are TGTGCCAGCTCTAGGGCGGGGGGAGCTGAAGCTTTCTTT. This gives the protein CASSRAGGAEAFF.

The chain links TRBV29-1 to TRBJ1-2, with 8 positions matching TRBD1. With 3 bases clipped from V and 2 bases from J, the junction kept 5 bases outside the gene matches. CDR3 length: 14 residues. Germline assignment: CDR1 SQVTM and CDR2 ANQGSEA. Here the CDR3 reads CSVEPGGANYGYTF. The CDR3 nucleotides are TGCAGCGTTGAGCCAGGGGGCGCCAACTATGGCTACACCTTC.

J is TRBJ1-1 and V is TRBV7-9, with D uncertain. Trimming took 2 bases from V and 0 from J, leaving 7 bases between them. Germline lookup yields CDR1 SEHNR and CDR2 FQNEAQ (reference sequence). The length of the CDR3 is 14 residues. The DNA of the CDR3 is TGTGCCAGCAGCTTAACACAGCTGAACACTGAAGCTTTCTTT. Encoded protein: CASSLTQLNTEAFF.

As DNA, the CDR3 is TGCGCCAGCAGCTTCGCACCCGGGAGGAGTGCCTACGAGCAGTACTTC. Its translation: CASSFAPGRSAYEQYF. The chain is built from TRBV5-1 and TRBJ2-7; 7 positions match TRBD2. The germline V gene encodes CDR1 SGHRS and CDR2 YFSETQ. CDR3 length equals 16 residues. J gave up 2 bases and V 2 bases, and 10 bases lay outside the gene matches.

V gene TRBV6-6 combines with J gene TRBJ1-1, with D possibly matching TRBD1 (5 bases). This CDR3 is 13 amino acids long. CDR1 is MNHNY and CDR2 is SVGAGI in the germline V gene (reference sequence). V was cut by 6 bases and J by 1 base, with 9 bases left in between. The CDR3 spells CASRSGQNTEAFF. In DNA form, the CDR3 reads TGTGCCAGCAGATCCGGACAGAACACTGAAGCTTTCTTT.